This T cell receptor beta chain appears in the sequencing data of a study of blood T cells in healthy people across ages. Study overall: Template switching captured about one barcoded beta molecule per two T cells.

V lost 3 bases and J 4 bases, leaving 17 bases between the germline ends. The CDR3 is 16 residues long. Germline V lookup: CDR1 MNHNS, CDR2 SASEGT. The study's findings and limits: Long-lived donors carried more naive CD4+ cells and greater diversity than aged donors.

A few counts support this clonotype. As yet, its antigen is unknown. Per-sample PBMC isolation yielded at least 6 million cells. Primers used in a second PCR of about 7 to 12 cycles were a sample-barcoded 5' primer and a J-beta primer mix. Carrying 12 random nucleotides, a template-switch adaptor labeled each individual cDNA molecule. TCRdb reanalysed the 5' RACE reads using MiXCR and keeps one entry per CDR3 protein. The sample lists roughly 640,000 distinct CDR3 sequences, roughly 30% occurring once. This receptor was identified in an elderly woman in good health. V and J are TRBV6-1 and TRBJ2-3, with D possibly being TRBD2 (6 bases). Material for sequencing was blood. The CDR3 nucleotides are TGTGCCAGCAGTGACAGGAGACTAGGACTGGCAGATACGCAGTATTTT. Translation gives CASSDRRLGLADTQYF.